One sample yielded the 31 T cell receptor beta chains listed below, sequenced in a study of control samples from healthy donors and cancer patients. Sequenced by immunoSEQ multiplex PCR; TCRdb stores in-frame clones only, minus some. In the table there are over 150,000 clones, under 95% of which are singletons. The sequenced sample was blood. The source of these receptors is a woman aged 18-29 years in good health.

The chain combines TRBV7-2 with TRBJ2-3; possibly TRBD1 for D (5 bases). The CDR3 consists of 16 residues. Per germline, CDR1 SGHTA and CDR2 FQGNSA. The V end was cut by 5 bases, the J end by 2 bases, with 17 bases between. The CDR3: CASSRRTTVPTDTQYF. Written as DNA, the CDR3 is TGTGCCAGCAGCCGCCGCACGACAGTACCCACAGATACGCAGTATTTT.

This clone came up a few times. Other DNA sequences in this sample translate to the same CDR3. The chain couples TRBV11-3 to TRBJ1-1; D gene ambiguous. There are 13 residues in the CDR3. V was trimmed by 5 bases and J by 1 base, leaving 8 bases between them. In germline, CDR1 is SGHNT, CDR2 YENEEA. The DNA for the CDR3 is TGTGCCAGCAGCCTCACTGGGAACACTGAAGCTTTCTTT. Residues: CASSLTGNTEAFF.

V is TRBV2 and J is TRBJ1-4; D is perhaps TRBD1 (5 bases). Per germline, CDR1 SNHLY and CDR2 FYNNEI. This CDR3 region has 15 residues. V lost 2 bases, J lost 7 bases, and 14 bases lay in between. CDR3 loop: CASSELRGSVEKLFF. CDR3 sequence (DNA): TGTGCCAGCAGTGAACTTAGGGGTTCGGTTGAAAAACTGTTTTTT.

The sample holds one count of this clone. The CDR3 DNA reads as TGTGCCAGCACCGACACGGACAGGGGATTCACCGGGGAGCTGTTTTTT. Residues: CASTDTDRGFTGELFF. V gene TRBV7-2 combines with J gene TRBJ2-2; 9 bases line up with TRBD1. CDR1 and CDR2 (germline): SGHTA, FQGNSA. The trim removed 7 bases at V and 4 bases at J, leaving 10 bases unmatched. The CDR3 loop spans 16 amino acids.

The chain combines TRBV7-9 with TRBJ1-5; unclear D gene. The germline V gene encodes CDR1 SEHNR and CDR2 FQNEAQ (reference sequence). This CDR3 spans 15 amino acids. V lost 2 bases, J lost 1 base, and 9 bases lay in between. The CDR3 region has the DNA TGTGCCAGCAGCTTAAAGGGCAGCAGCAATCAGCCCCAGCATTTT. It specifies CASSLKGSSNQPQHF. Looking up the rest from reference TRBV7-9 and TRBJ1-5 gives the full variable domain: DTGVSQNPRHKITKRGQNVTFRCDPISEHNRLYWYRQTLGQGPEFLTYFQNEAQLEKSRLLSDRFSAERPKGSFSTLEIQRTEQGDSAMYLCASSLKGSSNQPQHFGDGTRLSIL.

The chain links TRBV7-2 to TRBJ2-5; the D gene is possibly TRBD1 (5 bases). Trimming left V 3 bases short and J 4 bases short, with 12 bases between. The CDR3 is made up of 14 amino acids. The germline gives CDR1 SGHTA, CDR2 FQGNSA. The CDR3 sequence is CASSFRAQIETQYF. DNA for the CDR3: TGTGCCAGCAGCTTCAGGGCCCAGATAGAGACCCAGTACTTC.

The CDR3 region is CASSKDENYGYTF. Here the CDR3 DNA reads TGTGCCAGCAGTAAAGATGAAAACTATGGCTACACCTTC. The J gene is TRBJ1-2, the V gene TRBV7-2; D ambiguous. Per germline, CDR1 SGHTA and CDR2 FQGNSA. With 6 bases removed from V and 2 bases from J, the gap between germline ends came to 10 bases. The CDR3 is 13 residues long.

This clone was counted a single time. The genes are TRBV9 and TRBJ1-1; D is perhaps TRBD1 (6 bases). Germline V gene data show CDR1 as SGDLS and CDR2 as YYNGEE. The CDR3 is 13 amino acids. Trimming removed 3 bases at V and 2 bases at J, with 8 bases between. The CDR3 loop reads CASSADSNTEAFF. The CDR3 coding sequence is TGTGCCAGCAGCGCGGACAGTAACACTGAAGCTTTCTTT.

The chain carries TRBV24-1 and TRBJ2-1, with 7 bases identical to TRBD1. The CDR3 consists of 13 residues. Germline values: CDR1 KGHDR, CDR2 SFDVKD. Trimming removed 4 bases from V and 8 bases from J; junction bases left unmatched: 4. In nucleotides, the CDR3 is TGTGCCACCAGTGACCCTACAGGGGATGAGCAGTTCTTC. It codes for CATSDPTGDEQFF.

V and J are TRBV7-3 and TRBJ2-3; D is perhaps TRBD2 (5 bases). V lost 2 bases to trimming and J lost 7 bases, with 10 bases between them. The CDR3 has 13 residues. Germline loops: CDR1 SGHTA, CDR2 FQGTGA. In DNA, the CDR3 is TGTGCCAGCAGCTTAGTGGGGAGCAATACGCAGTATTTT. It is translated as CASSLVGSNTQYF.

The chain employs TRBV24-1 and TRBJ2-1, with TRBD2 matching over 12 bases. The germline CDR1 and CDR2 sequences are KGHDR and SFDVKD. With 5 bases clipped from V and 7 bases from J, the junction kept 5 bases outside the gene matches. The length of the CDR3 is 15 residues. CDR3: CATSGASGRVNEQFF. The CDR3 DNA reads TGTGCCACCAGTGGGGCTAGCGGGAGGGTAAATGAGCAGTTCTTC.

The rearrangement links TRBV5-1 to TRBJ1-1; TRBD1 matches 7 bases. This CDR3 region has 15 residues. V dropped 2 bases and J dropped 3; count of bases not matched to a gene: 7. CDR1 is SGHRS and CDR2 is YFSETQ in the germline V gene. The CDR3 sequence is CASSLGTAVDTEAFF. Here the CDR3 DNA reads TGCGCCAGCAGCTTAGGGACAGCGGTTGACACTGAAGCTTTCTTT.

The chain joins TRBV25-1 to TRBJ1-2; no clear D gene. The V gene lost 3 bases and the J gene lost 7 bases, with 12 bases spanning the gap. CDR3 length: 13 amino acids. The germline V gene encodes CDR1 MGHDK and CDR2 SYGVNS. The CDR3 DNA is TGTGCCAGCAGTGACAGATTGGCTATTGGCTACACCTTC. This encodes CASSDRLAIGYTF.

The chain employs TRBV5-5 and TRBJ1-5, with unresolved D. V was cut by 2 bases and J by 4 bases, with 10 bases left in between. The CDR3 covers 14 residues. Per the germline V gene, CDR1 is SGHKS and CDR2 is YYEKEE (reference sequence). In nucleotides, the CDR3 is TGTGCCAGCAGCTTTGAGACGTCGAATCAGCCCCAGCATTTT. Translated: CASSFETSNQPQHF.

The gene calls are TRBV10-3 and TRBJ1-4; TRBD1 matches at 10 bases. Germline lookup yields CDR1 ENHRY and CDR2 SYGVKD. J gave up 6 bases and V 4 bases, and 5 bases lay outside the gene matches. The CDR3 contains 15 residues. The CDR3 protein is CAISAGTGADEKLFF. CDR3 DNA sequence: TGTGCCATCAGTGCAGGGACAGGGGCTGATGAAAAACTGTTTTTT.

The gene calls are TRBV5-6 and TRBJ2-2, with 11 bases lining up with TRBD2. After removal of 2 bases from V and 7 bases from J, the junction contained 13 bases not matched to a gene. Per the germline V gene, CDR1 is SGHDT and CDR2 is YYEEEE. The CDR3 consists of 18 residues. CDR3 sequence: CASSLLYTYSGRVGELFF. The CDR3 coding sequence is TGTGCCAGCAGCTTACTGTATACCTATAGCGGGAGGGTCGGGGAGCTGTTTTTT.

This chain joins TRBV28 and TRBJ2-3, with 11 positions matching TRBD2. V lost 6 bases to trimming and J lost 6 bases; unmatched junction nucleotides: 8. This CDR3 spans 15 amino acids. Germline V lookup: CDR1 MDHEN, CDR2 SYDVKM. For the CDR3, the DNA is TGTGCCAGCAGCGCCATAGCGGGAGGGCCGGATACGCAGTATTTT. Amino acid sequence: CASSAIAGGPDTQYF. Together with reference TRBV28 and TRBJ2-3, the CDR3 gives the full variable domain: DVKVTQSSRYLVKRTGEKVFLECVQDMDHENMFWYRQDPGLGLRLIYFSYDVKMKEKGDIPEGYSVSREKKERFSLILESASTNQTSMYLCASSAIAGGPDTQYFGPGTRLTVL.

This sequence joins TRBV5-1 and TRBJ1-4; 7 bases are a match to TRBD1. This CDR3 spans 15 amino acids. Trimming cost V 4 bases and J 2 bases; bases outside gene matches: 5. The germline V gene has CDR1 SGHRS and CDR2 YFSETQ. The CDR3 sequence is CASSPDRLTNEKLFF. CDR3 nucleotide sequence: TGCGCCAGCAGCCCGGACAGGCTCACTAATGAAAAACTGTTTTTT.

The V call is TRBV6-1, the J call TRBJ1-1; D is unclear. Germline V gives CDR1 MNHNS, CDR2 SASEGT. Trimming took 1 base from V and 9 from J, leaving 12 bases between them. The CDR3 has 13 amino acids. The CDR3 region is CASSEVPGQKAFF. In DNA, the CDR3 is TGTGCCAGCAGTGAAGTTCCAGGCCAGAAAGCTTTCTTT.

The chain is built from TRBV11-3 and TRBJ1-3; D is unresolved. Trimming cost V 5 bases and J 0 bases, with 8 bases left between them. CDR1 is SGHNT, CDR2 YENEEA, per germline. CDR3 length equals 14 residues. In DNA form, the CDR3 reads TGTGCCAGCAGCCAACAAATCTCTGGAAACACCATATATTTT. Its translation is CASSQQISGNTIYF.

The chain employs TRBV6-2 or TRBV6-3 and TRBJ2-7, with D perhaps TRBD1 (8 bases). Germline-derived CDR1 and CDR2 are MNHEY and SVGEGT. Trimming removed 4 bases from V and 6 bases from J, with 16 bases in between. There are 14 residues in the CDR3. The CDR3 loop reads CASSSGQGGLEQYF. The CDR3 DNA sequence: TGTGCCAGCAGTTCCGGACAGGGAGGGCTCGAGCAGTACTTC.

The chain recombines TRBV7-3 with TRBJ1-2, with 7 bases aligning to TRBD1. J was trimmed by 2 bases and V by 0 bases; bases with no gene match: 0. CDR3 size: 14 residues. Germline-derived CDR1 and CDR2 are SGHTA and FQGTGA. In DNA form, the CDR3 reads TGTGCCAGCAGCTTAACAGGGGGCAACTATGGCTACACCTTC. Amino acids: CASSLTGGNYGYTF. Full variable domain (remainder filled in from reference TRBV7-3 and TRBJ1-2): GAGVSQTPSNKVTEKGKYVELRCDPISGHTALYWYRQSLGQGPEFLIYFQGTGAADDSGLPNDRFFAVRPEGSVSTLKIQRTERGDSAVYLCASSLTGGNYGYTFGSGTRLTVV.

CDR3 nucleotides: TGTGCCAGAAGCTTGGATCGGACAGGTCAGGGTAGGGCCTACGAGCAGTACTTC. This translates into CARSLDRTGQGRAYEQYF. The genes are TRBV5-3 and TRBJ2-7; 7 nucleotides match TRBD1. TRBV5-3 has ORF status, its function being uncertain. The V segment lost 0 bases and the J segment 2 bases; nucleotides outside the gene matches: 14. The CDR3 consists of 18 residues.

This rearrangement joins TRBV11-1 to TRBJ1-1, with D perhaps matching TRBD1 (5 bases). This CDR3 has 14 residues. Per the germline V gene, CDR1 is SGHAT and CDR2 is FQDESV (reference sequence). V was pared by 5 bases and J by 3 bases, with 13 bases between. The DNA for the CDR3 is TGTGCCAGCAGCCCCCGGGACGGTTACACTGAAGCTTTCTTT. Protein product: CASSPRDGYTEAFF.

This clone was seen a single time. This sequence joins TRBV4-3 and TRBJ1-2; tentatively, D is TRBD1 (5 bases). Germline lookup yields CDR1 LGHNA and CDR2 YSLEER. The ends were cut back, 3 bases at V and 0 bases at J, with 8 bases in the middle. The CDR3 extends over 14 amino acids. CDR3 in amino acids: CASSHRAPNYGYTF. In DNA form, the CDR3 reads TGCGCCAGCAGCCACAGGGCTCCTAACTATGGCTACACCTTC.

The chain uses TRBV7-2 and TRBJ1-1; TRBD1 might be the D (5 bases). This CDR3 spans 17 amino acids. Trimming stripped 5 bases from V and 4 bases from J, with 23 bases between. Germline CDR1 and CDR2: SGHTA and FQGNSA. CDR3 nucleotide sequence: TGTGCCAGCAGCCCCGCACACGGGGGAGTCACGAGCACTGAAGCTTTCTTT. Translated: CASSPAHGGVTSTEAFF.

The chain's CDR3 is CASSPLFGPRRQETQYF. The CDR3 region has the DNA TGCGCCAGCAGCCCCCTCTTCGGCCCACGGCGACAAGAGACCCAGTACTTC. The rearrangement uses TRBV4-1 and TRBJ2-5; D remains ambiguous. This CDR3 is built from 17 residues. CDR1 and CDR2 from the germline V gene are MGHRA and YSYEKL. Trimming stripped 4 bases from V and 2 bases from J, with 20 bases between.

The chain uses TRBV2 and TRBJ2-2; a possible D gene is TRBD1 (5 bases). Germline assignment: CDR1 SNHLY and CDR2 FYNNEI. The CDR3 is made up of 18 amino acids. V was pared by 6 bases and J by 6 bases, with 26 bases between. The CDR3 sequence is CASRGRTPDIVISGELFF. The CDR3 DNA follows: TGTGCCAGCAGGGGCAGAACCCCGGACATAGTTATATCCGGGGAGCTGTTTTTT. The whole variable domain, remainder taken from reference TRBV2 and TRBJ2-2, is EPEVTQTPSHQVTQMGQEVILRCVPISNHLYFYWYRQILGQKVEFLVSFYNNEISEKSEIFDDQFSVERPDGSNFTLKIRSTKLEDSAMYFCASRGRTPDIVISGELFFGEGSRLTVL.

The genes are TRBV2 and TRBJ1-5, with a possible D match to TRBD1 (5 bases). CDR3 size: 17 residues. V dropped 0 bases and J dropped 0 bases, with 12 bases sitting between them. Germline V gene sequence: CDR1 SNHLY, CDR2 FYNNEI. CDR3 sequence: CASSEARGPFSNQPQHF. The CDR3 coding sequence is TGTGCCAGCAGTGAAGCGAGGGGACCGTTTAGCAATCAGCCCCAGCATTTT.

The V and J genes are TRBV3-1 (or the pseudogene TRBV3-2) and TRBJ1-2; D not certain. The V gene lost 0 bases and the J gene lost 5 bases, with 13 bases spanning the gap. Germline-derived CDR1 and CDR2 are LGHDT and YNNKEL (reference sequence). The CDR3 runs to 15 residues. The CDR3 DNA sequence: TGTGCCAGCAGCCAAGAAAGGAGGATAGGTTATGGCTACACCTTC. This gives the protein CASSQERRIGYGYTF.

The chain couples TRBV24-1 to TRBJ1-2, with 9 positions matching TRBD1. V trimming: 3 bases; J trimming: 6 bases; junction bases outside the gene matches: 1. The length of the CDR3 is 13 residues. Per the germline V gene, CDR1 is KGHDR and CDR2 is SFDVKD. CDR3 amino acids: CATSDRTGDGYTF. DNA of the CDR3: TGTGCCACCAGTGATAGGACAGGGGATGGCTACACCTTC.